The source of this T cell receptor (beta chain) is a study of CD8 T cells in ankylosing spondylitis (dated by TCRdb to 2017 to 2019). A note on the overall study: To find TCR variants linked to disease, the study profiled T cell receptor beta repertoires in ankylosing spondylitis patients and healthy donors. The full study cohort comprised around 25 ankylosing spondylitis patients and approximately 100 healthy donors. Peripheral blood was sampled, and synovial fluid was also collected from ankylosing spondylitis patients. Findings and caveats that apply to the study as a whole: A TCR beta motif of seven or eight highly homologous amino acid variants appeared characteristic of blood from ankylosing spondylitis patients. In peripheral blood, the disease-linked clones were found at relatively low frequencies and had a CD8+ phenotype. The disease-linked clones were reported to be significantly enriched in matched synovial fluid samples from ankylosing spondylitis patients. Some motif variants had previously been reported in the synovial fluid and blood of reactive arthritis patients, which suggests shared mechanisms of disease initiation.

A few counts support this clonotype. What antigen it recognizes has not been identified. Per-base qualities were not stored, and no clone one base away is much larger. TCRdb lists the instrument as Illumina HiSeq 2500. Quantitative 5'-RACE with molecular barcodes was used to prepare TCR beta libraries. The authors' analysis ran thus. A new computational method based on a probabilistic model of VDJ rearrangement was used to identify disease-linked TCR variants. The public sequencing data were trimmed at Q25 with fastp and processed into clonotypes with MiXCR by TCRdb, which kept only in-frame beta chains. Records with the same CDR3 protein are collapsed into one entry carrying the most frequent genes and DNA. TCRdb, not the original authors, processed these V and J calls. A total of around 300,000 distinct CDR3 sequences appear in this sample, roughly 14% of them only once. Clones ranked in the top ten supply 1.1% of the sample.

Its CDR3 holds 15 amino acids, cysteine through phenylalanine. This entry keeps only the CDR3 DNA: 45 bases, framed from base 1. Based on the germline V gene, the CDR1 and CDR2 sequences are SQVTM and ANQGSEA. V loses 7 bases, J loses 4 bases, and the germline ends lie 20 bases apart. The chain links TRBV29-1 with TRBJ2-1; no D gene can be assigned with confidence. Source material: blood, either unsorted or a sorted T cell fraction (not recorded which). The receptor's source is a male donor with ankylosing spondylitis or in good health (not recorded which). For the CDR3, the sequence is CSAGLSSWAYNEQFF. The DNA sequence is TGCAGCGCCGGGTTAAGTTCGTGGGCGTACAATGAGCAGTTCTTC.